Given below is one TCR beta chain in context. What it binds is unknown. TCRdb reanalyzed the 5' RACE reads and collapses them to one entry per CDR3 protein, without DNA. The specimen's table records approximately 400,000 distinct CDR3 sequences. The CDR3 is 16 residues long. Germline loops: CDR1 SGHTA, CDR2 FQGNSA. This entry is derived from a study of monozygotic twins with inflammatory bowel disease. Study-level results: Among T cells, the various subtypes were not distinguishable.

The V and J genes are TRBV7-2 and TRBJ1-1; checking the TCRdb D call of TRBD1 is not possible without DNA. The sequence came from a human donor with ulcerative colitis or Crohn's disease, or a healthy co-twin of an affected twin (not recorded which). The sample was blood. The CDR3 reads CASSFGQLTLNTEAFF. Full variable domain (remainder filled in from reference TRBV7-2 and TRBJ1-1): GAGVSQSPSNKVTEKGKDVELRCDPISGHTALYWYRQSLGQGLEFLIYFQGNSAPDKSGLPSDRFSAERTGGSVSTLTIQRTQQEDSAVYLCASSFGQLTLNTEAFFGQGTRLTVV.